This T cell receptor (beta chain) was obtained from a study of blood T cell repertoires in COVID-19 (dated by TCRdb to the early 2020s). Regarding the research as a whole: Samples from collaborators originated in the United States, Italy and Spain and spanned both the acute and convalescent phases of COVID-19. The sample metadata nearly always contained a de-identified subject ID, COVID-19 status, age in years and sex. The material from the prospective study consisted of cDNA or gDNA derived from T cells, B-cell-depleted T cells, or PBMCs. Deeply sampled blood TCRbeta repertoires from subjects exposed to, actively infected with, or recovered from COVID-19 were included in the dataset. The repertoires were released in a freely available public database meant as a resource for research on the immune response to SARS-CoV-2. Where available, HLA class I and class II types were taken from metadata supplied by the sample provider and were not determined by assay-based typing. The samples were drawn from two sources: the first 160 participants of the ongoing ImmuneRACE study, and approximately 1,300 subjects contributed by 6 global collaborators.

For this clone: Its target antigen remains unknown. No much larger clone exists at a distance of one base, and base qualities are not known.

TCRbeta CDR3 regions were amplified from genomic DNA by means of the immunoSEQ Assay, a bias-controlled multiplex PCR. The authors processed their data as follows. Within the assay, amplification of reference gene primers was used to estimate how many nucleated cells each sample contained. To quantify the absolute abundance of each unique TCRbeta CDR3 rearrangement, sequence reads were collapsed and filtered. For each sample, productive Simpson clonality was calculated as the square root of Simpson's diversity index over productive rearrangements. In TCRdb, the immuneACCESS table is reduced to in-frame sequences with V and J assigned. These tables do not hold every clone; where another copy was compared, an unresolved V gene accounts for under half, and the others remain unexplained. V and J calls and clone size come straight from that table; D and trimming were deduced from the DNA. Counted in this sample were about 250,000 clones; 85% to 90% of them appeared once. The ten largest clones capture more than 1.5% of the sample.

Participants in the prospective study were aged roughly 18 to 100 years, lived in more than 20 United States geographic areas, and enrolled through a virtual design. Cohort assignment in the prospective study relied on participant-reported clinical history from a screening survey and a study questionnaire. For ImmuneRACE Cohort 3, a participant was defined as recovered based on two consecutive negative NP/OP PCR tests, clearance by a healthcare professional, or resolution of symptoms. Mobile phlebotomists in the prospective study collected whole blood, serum and a nasopharyngeal or oropharyngeal swab from every participant. Prospective study participants could optionally give additional blood draws and questionnaires over a 2-month period. Before DNA extraction, prospective study blood samples were shipped either frozen or at room temperature. CDR1 is given as SGHNT and CDR2 as YYREEE, both from the germline V gene (reference sequence). The CDR3 has 14 amino acids, counting the end cysteine and phenylalanine. Only the CDR3 part of the read is kept: 42 bases, read in frame from the first base. At the junction V is shortened by 0 bases and J by 5 bases, with 9 bases in between.

The paper as a whole reports these results and caveats: How much clinical and demographic metadata was included differed by source and by participant, and the metadata was provided uncurated.

The chain is encoded by TRBV5-4 joined to TRBJ2-1; too little of a D gene remains to name it. This clonotype originated in a man between 35 and 55 years old who had recovered from COVID-19. The sample was PBMCs or T cells enriched from blood (not recorded which). The CDR3 protein: CASSLGPGDNEQFF. The DNA sequence follows: TGTGCCAGCAGCTTGGGTCCCGGTGACAATGAGCAGTTCTTC. The variable domain in full, with residues beyond the CDR3 obtained from the reference TRBV5-4 and TRBJ2-1 genes, is ETGVTQSPTHLIKTRGQQVTLRCSSQSGHNTVSWYQQALGQGPQFIFQYYREEENGRGNFPPRFSGLQFPNYSSELNVNALELDDSALYLCASSLGPGDNEQFFGPGTRLTVL.